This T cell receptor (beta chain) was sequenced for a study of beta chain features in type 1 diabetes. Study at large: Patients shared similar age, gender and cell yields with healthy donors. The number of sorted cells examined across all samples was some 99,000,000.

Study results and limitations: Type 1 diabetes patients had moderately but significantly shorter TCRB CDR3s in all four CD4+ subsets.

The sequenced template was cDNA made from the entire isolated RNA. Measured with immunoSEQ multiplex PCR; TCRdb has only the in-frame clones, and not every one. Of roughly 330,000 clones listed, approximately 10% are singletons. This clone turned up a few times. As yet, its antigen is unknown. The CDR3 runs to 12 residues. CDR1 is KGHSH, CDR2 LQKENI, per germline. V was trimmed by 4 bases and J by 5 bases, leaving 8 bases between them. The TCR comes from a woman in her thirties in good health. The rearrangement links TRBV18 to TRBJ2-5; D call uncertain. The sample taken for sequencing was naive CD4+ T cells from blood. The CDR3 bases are TGTGCCAGCTCACGCGTTCTGGAGACCCAGTACTTC. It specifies CASSRVLETQYF.